The next 18 T cell receptor beta chains were all read from a single sample in a study of shared clonotypes between healthy human individuals. Method: immunoSEQ multiplex PCR; TCRdb's copy keeps in-frame clones and lacks some. The table shows roughly 2.1 million clones, with roughly 91% occurring only once. Naive CD8 isolation took CD45RO-negative cells positively selected for CCR7 and excluded terminally differentiated effector memory CD45RA+ cells. Specimen: naive CD8+ T cells from PBMCs. All receptors come from a man aged 18 to 30 in good health. Some clones in this sample may be carry-over from other donors' samples.

This clone was picked up a small number of times. The chain uses TRBV18 and TRBJ2-1, with 7 nucleotides matching TRBD2. Germline assignment: CDR1 KGHSH and CDR2 LQKENI. V gave up 2 bases and J gave up 4 bases; unmatched junction bases: 5. This CDR3 spans 15 amino acids. DNA for the CDR3: TGTGCCAGCTCACCAAAGGGACTACCATACAATGAGCAGTTCTTC. The encoded protein is CASSPKGLPYNEQFF.

The chain joins TRBV15 to TRBJ2-7; D is uncertain. With 0 bases removed from V and 6 bases from J, the gap between germline ends came to 12 bases. CDR1 LNHNV and CDR2 YYDKDF come from the germline V gene (reference sequence). CDR3 length: 14 residues. The CDR3 DNA sequence: TGTGCCACCAGCAGAGATAGGTATGTGGCCGAGCAGTACTTC. Protein sequence: CATSRDRYVAEQYF.

The chain recombines TRBV9 with TRBJ2-7; TRBD2 matches at 7 bases. Germline-derived CDR1 and CDR2 are SGDLS and YYNGEE. CDR3 length equals 14 residues. Unmatched junction bases numbered 6, after V lost 3 bases and J lost 3 bases. The CDR3 sequence is CASSAGTNGYEQYF. The CDR3 DNA is TGTGCCAGCAGCGCCGGGACTAATGGCTACGAGCAGTACTTC. Full variable domain (remainder filled in from reference TRBV9 and TRBJ2-7): DSGVTQTPKHLITATGQRVTLRCSPRSGDLSVYWYQQSLDQGLQFLIQYYNGEERAKGNILERFSAQQFPDLHSELNLSSLELGDSALYFCASSAGTNGYEQYFGPGTRLTVT.

CDR3 coding DNA: TGTGCCAGAAGAGGGTCAAACACTGAAGCTTTCTTT. This sequence encodes CARRGSNTEAFF. This rearrangement joins TRBV2 to TRBJ1-1; D is ambiguous. CDR3 size: 12 residues. With 9 bases removed from V and 2 bases from J, the gap between germline ends came to 10 bases. In germline, CDR1 is SNHLY, CDR2 FYNNEI.

The rearrangement uses TRBV7-9 and TRBJ1-3; no definite D call. Germline V gene lookup returns CDR1 SEHNR and CDR2 FQNEAQ (reference sequence). The CDR3 is 14 amino acids. The ends were cut back, 1 base at V and 8 bases at J, with 12 bases in the middle. CDR3 sequence reads: CASSLVQGRDTIYF. CDR3 nucleotides: TGTGCCAGCAGCTTAGTTCAAGGGCGAGACACCATATATTTT.

The J gene is TRBJ2-1, the V gene TRBV30, with 11 bases fitting TRBD2. J gave up 9 bases and V 3 bases, and 4 bases lay outside the gene matches. The CDR3 runs 13 residues. Germline values: CDR1 GTSNPN, CDR2 SVGIG (reference sequence). CDR3 loop: CAWSIGTSGEQFF. CDR3 bases: TGTGCCTGGAGCATCGGGACTAGCGGTGAGCAGTTCTTC.

The rearrangement links TRBV28 to TRBJ2-1; D is possibly TRBD2 (6 bases). Germline values: CDR1 MDHEN, CDR2 SYDVKM. This CDR3 is built from 14 residues. Trimming pared 2 bases from V and 4 bases from J, leaving 9 bases between. CDR3 sequence reads: CASSLGTLYNEQFF. The CDR3 nucleotides read TGTGCCAGCAGTTTAGGGACTCTATACAATGAGCAGTTCTTC.

The chain uses TRBV25-1 and TRBJ2-1; 7 nucleotides align to TRBD2. This CDR3 region has 14 residues. V dropped 2 bases and J dropped 14; count of bases not matched to a gene: 12. Germline V gene lookup returns CDR1 MGHDK and CDR2 SYGVNS. The CDR3 DNA sequence: TGTGCCAGCAGTGAAGCGGGAGCCGTCTGGTTGGAGTTCTTC. Residues: CASSEAGAVWLEFF.

V usage is TRBV2 and J usage is TRBJ2-3, with D possibly being TRBD2 (8 bases). The CDR3 runs to 20 residues. Germline V gene lookup returns CDR1 SNHLY and CDR2 FYNNEI. V was pared by 7 bases and J by 4 bases, with 33 bases between. In DNA form, the CDR3 reads TGTGCCAGCACTATGCCTCGACAGGGCAACGGGAGGGCCTTAGCAGATACGCAGTATTTT. Translating gives CASTMPRQGNGRALADTQYF. Using reference TRBV2 and TRBJ2-3 for the parts outside the CDR3, the full variable domain is EPEVTQTPSHQVTQMGQEVILRCVPISNHLYFYWYRQILGQKVEFLVSFYNNEISEKSEIFDDQFSVERPDGSNFTLKIRSTKLEDSAMYFCASTMPRQGNGRALADTQYFGPGTRLTVL.

V usage is TRBV10-1 and J usage is TRBJ2-7, with D tentatively TRBD1 (5 bases). V lost 3 bases, J lost 5 bases, and 20 bases lay in between. The CDR3 spans 16 residues. From germline, CDR1 is WNHNN and CDR2 SYGVQD (reference sequence). The CDR3 region has the DNA TGCGCCAGCAGTGAAGTAATAGGGGCCGAAACCCACGAGCAGTACTTC. Translated: CASSEVIGAETHEQYF.

V and J are TRBV29-1 and TRBJ2-1; TRBD1 matches 7 bases. J gave up 9 bases and V 5 bases, and 13 bases lay outside the gene matches. Germline CDR1 SQVTM, CDR2 ANQGSEA. This CDR3 has 14 amino acids. DNA for the CDR3: TGCAGCGTTTCCCCCGGACAGGTTAGGTTTGAGCAGTTCTTC. It codes for CSVSPGQVRFEQFF.

This clone appeared a single time. This sequence joins TRBV30 and TRBJ2-3; 9 bases map to TRBD2. V lost 4 bases to trimming and J lost 2 bases; unmatched junction nucleotides: 4. This CDR3 has 14 residues. The germline gives CDR1 GTSNPN, CDR2 SVGIG (reference sequence). CDR3 sequence reads: CAWTLAGLTDTQYF. The CDR3 DNA sequence: TGTGCCTGGACACTAGCGGGTCTCACAGATACGCAGTATTTT. The entire variable domain, with the rest obtained from reference TRBV30 and TRBJ2-3, is as follows: SQTIHQWPATLVQPVGSPLSLECTVEGTSNPNLYWYRQAAGRGLQLLFYSVGIGQISSEVPQNLSASRPQDRQFILSSKKLLLSDSGFYLCAWTLAGLTDTQYFGPGTRLTVL.

This chain links TRBV28 with TRBJ1-2; weak D call: TRBD1 (5 bases). The CDR3 is 12 amino acids. V was shortened by 7 bases and J by 6 bases, with 12 bases between the two germline ends. Germline-derived CDR1 and CDR2 are MDHEN and SYDVKM. DNA of the CDR3: TGTGCCAGCATCAACCCCAGGGATGGCTACACCTTC. It specifies CASINPRDGYTF.

The DNA for the CDR3 is TGTGCCAGCAGCCTAGATACTGGGGCCGAGACCCAGTACTTC. It translates to CASSLDTGAETQYF. The J gene is TRBJ2-5, the V gene TRBV28; D possibly corresponds to TRBD1 (5 bases). The V gene's germline CDR1 is MDHEN and CDR2 SYDVKM. Deletions cut 6 bases from V and 5 bases from J, with 16 bases between. This CDR3 region has 14 residues.

The chain recombines TRBV6-1 with TRBJ2-5; 7 bases fit TRBD1. Trimming at V came to 2 bases and at J to 4 bases, leaving 4 bases not matched to a gene. There are 14 residues in the CDR3. Germline V gene data show CDR1 as MNHNS and CDR2 as SASEGT. CDR3 nucleotides: TGTGCCAGCAGTGAAATAGGGGGCGCAGAGACCCAGTACTTC. Its protein product is CASSEIGGAETQYF.

The rearrangement links TRBV5-1 to TRBJ2-1; 11 nucleotides agree with TRBD2. The CDR3 has 16 residues. The V gene's germline CDR1 is SGHRS and CDR2 YFSETQ. Unmatched junction bases numbered 13, after V lost 4 bases and J lost 10 bases. The CDR3 reads CASSARPGTSGSEQFF. CDR3 nucleotide sequence: TGCGCCAGCAGCGCTCGACCCGGGACTAGCGGTTCAGAGCAGTTCTTC.

The chain recombines TRBV7-6 with TRBJ2-1; 13 bases line up with TRBD2. The germline CDR1 and CDR2 sequences are SGHVS and FNYEAQ. The CDR3 covers 16 residues. V shed 5 bases and J 9 bases; nucleotides not matched to a gene: 10. DNA for the CDR3: TGTGCCAGCAGCCCCTGGACTAGCGGGGGTTCGGGTGAGCAGTTCTTC. Amino acid sequence: CASSPWTSGGSGEQFF.

This chain links TRBV7-9 with TRBJ2-7; the match to TRBD2 covers 9 bases. V was pared by 1 base and J by 5 bases, with 6 bases of the junction left unmatched. CDR1 SEHNR and CDR2 FQNEAQ come from the germline V gene (reference sequence). This CDR3 contains 15 residues. CDR3 DNA: TGTGCCAGCAGCTTAGGAGTAGCGGGAGACCACGAGCAGTACTTC. Translating it yields CASSLGVAGDHEQYF.